This T cell receptor beta chain came from a study of PD-1 blockade in classical Hodgkin lymphoma. The data were produced by immunoSEQ multiplex PCR, yet TCRdb's version contains in-frame clones alone and is incomplete. The sample records about 43,000 clones, approximately 70% being singletons. J was trimmed by 1 base and V by 4 bases; bases with no gene match: 8. CDR1 is SGHDT, CDR2 YYEEEE, per germline. The CDR3 loop spans 16 amino acids. Relapse was seen in all patients after autologous stem cell transplantation, and brentuximab vedotin exposure was variable. For this clone: Its antigen is undetermined.

The study, taken as a whole, reports: Newly diagnosed patients had diversity similar to the baseline diversity of complete responders. Healthy donors were reported to have higher baseline TCR diversity than newly diagnosed patients.

The receptor comes from a human donor with classical Hodgkin lymphoma. The gene calls are TRBV5-6 and TRBJ1-1, with 9 bases that match TRBD1. The sample here was peripheral blood mononuclear cells (PBMCs), taken at baseline. The CDR3 DNA sequence: TGTGCCAGCAGCCCGGCTGGGACAGGGAAGAACACTGAAGCTTTCTTT. Translated: CASSPAGTGKNTEAFF.